The sequence of this T cell receptor (beta chain) was determined in a study of cytomegalovirus exposure and HLA in healthy donors. Overall study context: The approximately 120 validation repertoires used the same platform as the 650 to 850 first-cohort repertoires, a later analysis reported.

Libraries were prepared by immunoSEQ multiplex PCR; TCRdb keeps only in-frame clonotypes and omits some of them. The profile shows about 240,000 clones, more than 75% of them singletons. This CDR3 comprises 18 residues. CDR1 and CDR2 from the germline V gene are SGDLS and YYNGEE. The ends lost 0 bases at V and 0 bases at J; junction bases unmatched: 10. Concerning this clone: The antigen is undetermined.

General observations from the study: Cytomegalovirus-associated TCR beta chains were listed, numbering approximately 150.

The sequenced material came from PBMCs. The sequence was obtained from a woman aged 25 to 39 in good health and CMV-seropositive. V is TRBV9 and J is TRBJ2-3; TRBD2 aligns across 7 bases. CDR3 nucleotides: TGTGCCAGCAGCGTAGTCGCGGGAGCACCCACTAGCACAGATACGCAGTATTTT. Its protein product is CASSVVAGAPTSTDTQYF.